The T cell receptor (beta chain) under discussion was sequenced for a study of control samples from healthy donors and cancer patients. Sequencing used immunoSEQ multiplex PCR; TCRdb keeps in-frame clones, though not all of them. The top ten clones hold around 20% of a sample with tens of thousands of clones, around 87% of them seen once. The sample consisted of blood. This clonotype was sampled from a man in his forties or fifties in good health.

In DNA, the CDR3 is TGTGCCAGCAATAGAGGGGGGATGCACAATGAGCAGTTCTTC. Protein product: CASNRGGMHNEQFF. This chain links TRBV9 with TRBJ2-1; D could derive from TRBD1 or TRBD2 (6 bases each). The CDR3 contains 14 residues. Germline CDR1 reads SGDLS; CDR2 reads YYNGEE. Trimming stripped 6 bases from V and 5 bases from J, with 15 bases between.